The sequence of this TCR beta chain was determined in a study of T cells in Graves' hyperthyroidism and ophthalmopathy. In the study overall: Before treatment of any kind, peripheral blood was taken at initial diagnosis.

Regions amplified from RNA transcripts were the TCR beta CDR3 regions. Primed by the HTBI set, a first-round RT-PCR was run on the TCR CDR3. TCRdb processed the multiplex PCR reads anew with MiXCR; each CDR3 protein has one entry. The sample shows about 620,000 distinct CDR3 sequences, around 16% of them seen only once. It was uncontrolled infection, other autoimmune disease, pregnancy or lactation that excluded patients. This clonotype has ten or more counts. V shed 5 bases and J shed 0 bases, with 17 bases lying between them. Germline CDR1 is SGHTA and CDR2 is FQGNSA. CDR3 size: 18 residues. The source of this sequence is a woman aged 25 to 45 with Graves' hyperthyroidism. Sequences were obtained from blood. The rearrangement uses TRBV7-2 and TRBJ2-6, with D tentatively TRBD1 (8 bases). CDR3 DNA: TGTGCCAGCAGCGGCATGGACAGGGAGGGCTCTGGGGCCAACGTCCTGACTTTC. Amino acid sequence: CASSGMDREGSGANVLTF.